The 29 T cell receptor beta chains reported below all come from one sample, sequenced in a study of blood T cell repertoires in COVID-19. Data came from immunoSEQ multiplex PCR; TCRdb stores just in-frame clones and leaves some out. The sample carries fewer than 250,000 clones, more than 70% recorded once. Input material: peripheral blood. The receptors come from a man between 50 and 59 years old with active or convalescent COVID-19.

The CDR3 DNA reads TGTGCCAGCAGCGCCCGACAGGCGCCGGCTTTCTTT. Translated, it gives CASSARQAPAFF. The rearrangement links TRBV9 to TRBJ1-1; tentative D call: TRBD1 (6 bases). V dropped 3 bases and J dropped 11 bases, with 14 bases sitting between them. Germline lookup yields CDR1 SGDLS and CDR2 YYNGEE. This CDR3 is built from 12 residues.

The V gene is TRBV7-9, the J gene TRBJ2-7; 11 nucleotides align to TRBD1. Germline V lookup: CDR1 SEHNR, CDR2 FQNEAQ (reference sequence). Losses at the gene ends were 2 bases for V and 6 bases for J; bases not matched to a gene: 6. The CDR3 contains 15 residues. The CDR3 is CASSLRGQGVGEQYF. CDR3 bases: TGTGCCAGCAGCTTACGGGGACAGGGGGTAGGCGAGCAGTACTTC.

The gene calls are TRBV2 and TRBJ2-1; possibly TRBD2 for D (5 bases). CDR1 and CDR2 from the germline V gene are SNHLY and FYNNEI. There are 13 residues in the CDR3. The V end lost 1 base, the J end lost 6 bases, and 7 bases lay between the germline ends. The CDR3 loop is CASSEGLANEQFF. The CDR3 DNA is TGTGCCAGCAGTGAAGGGCTAGCCAATGAGCAGTTCTTC.

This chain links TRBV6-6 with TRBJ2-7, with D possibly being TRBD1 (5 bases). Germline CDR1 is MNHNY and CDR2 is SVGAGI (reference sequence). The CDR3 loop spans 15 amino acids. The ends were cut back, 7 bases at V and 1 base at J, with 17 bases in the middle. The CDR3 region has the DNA TGTGCCAGCACCTCATCAGGGTCCCAATCCTACGAGCAGTACTTC. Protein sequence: CASTSSGSQSYEQYF.

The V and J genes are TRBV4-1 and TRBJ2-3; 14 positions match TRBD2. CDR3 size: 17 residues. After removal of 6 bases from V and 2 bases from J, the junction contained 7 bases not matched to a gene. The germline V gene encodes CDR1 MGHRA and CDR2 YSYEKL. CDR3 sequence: CASSLGLAGGYTDTQYF. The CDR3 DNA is TGCGCCAGCAGTCTTGGACTAGCGGGGGGTTACACAGATACGCAGTATTTT.

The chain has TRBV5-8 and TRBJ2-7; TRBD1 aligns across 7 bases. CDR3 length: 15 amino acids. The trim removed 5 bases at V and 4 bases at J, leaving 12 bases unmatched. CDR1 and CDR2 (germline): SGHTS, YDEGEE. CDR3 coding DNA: TGTGCCAGCAGTCTTGGGATAGGACAGGAGTACGAGCAGTACTTC. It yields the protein CASSLGIGQEYEQYF.

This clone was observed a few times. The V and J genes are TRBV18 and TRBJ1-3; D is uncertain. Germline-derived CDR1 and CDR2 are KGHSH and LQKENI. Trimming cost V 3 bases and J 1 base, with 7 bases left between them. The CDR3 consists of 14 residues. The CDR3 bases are TGTGCCAGCTCACCTACGGGATCTGGAAACACCATATATTTT. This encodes CASSPTGSGNTIYF.

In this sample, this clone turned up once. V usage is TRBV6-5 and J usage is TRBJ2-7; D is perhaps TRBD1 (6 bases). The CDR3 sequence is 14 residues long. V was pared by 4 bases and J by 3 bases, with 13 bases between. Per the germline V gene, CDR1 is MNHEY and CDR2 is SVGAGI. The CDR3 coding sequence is TGTGCCAGCAGTTTTACAAGACAGGACTACGAGCAGTACTTC. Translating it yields CASSFTRQDYEQYF.

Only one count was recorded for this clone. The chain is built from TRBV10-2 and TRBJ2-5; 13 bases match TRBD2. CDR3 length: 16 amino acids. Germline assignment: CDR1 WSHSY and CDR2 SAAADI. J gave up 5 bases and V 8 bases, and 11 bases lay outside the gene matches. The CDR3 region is CASGGTSGTNWETQYF. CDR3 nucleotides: TGCGCCAGCGGGGGGACTAGCGGGACAAACTGGGAGACCCAGTACTTC.

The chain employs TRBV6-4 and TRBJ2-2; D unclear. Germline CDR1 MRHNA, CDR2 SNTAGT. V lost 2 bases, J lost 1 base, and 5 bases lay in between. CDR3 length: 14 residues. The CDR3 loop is CASSDVWNTGELFF. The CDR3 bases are TGTGCCAGCAGTGACGTCTGGAACACCGGGGAGCTGTTTTTT.

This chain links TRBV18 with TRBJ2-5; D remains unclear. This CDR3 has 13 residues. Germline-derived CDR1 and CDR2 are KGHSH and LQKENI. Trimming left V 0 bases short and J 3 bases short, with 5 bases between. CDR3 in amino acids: CASSPPIEETQYF. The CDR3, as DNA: TGTGCCAGCTCACCACCTATCGAAGAGACCCAGTACTTC.

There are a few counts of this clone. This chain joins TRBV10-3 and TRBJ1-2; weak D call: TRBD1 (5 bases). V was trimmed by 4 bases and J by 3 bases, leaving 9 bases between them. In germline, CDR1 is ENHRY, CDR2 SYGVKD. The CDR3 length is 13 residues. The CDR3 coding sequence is TGTGCCATCAGTGGACAGCCTGACTATGGCTACACCTTC. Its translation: CAISGQPDYGYTF.

CDR3 nucleotide sequence: TGTGCCAGCAGCTTGACTAGCGGGGGAATCACAGATACGCAGTATTTT. It encodes CASSLTSGGITDTQYF. This sequence joins TRBV5-4 and TRBJ2-3; 11 positions agree with TRBD2. Germline assignment: CDR1 SGHNT and CDR2 YYREEE (reference sequence). The CDR3 runs 16 residues. Germline trimming cut 1 base from V and 2 bases from J; bases unmatched to any gene: 3.

For the CDR3, the DNA is TGTGCCAGCTCACCCGATCAGGGGGTGAACACTGAAGCTTTCTTT. Protein product: CASSPDQGVNTEAFF. V gene TRBV18 combines with J gene TRBJ1-1, with 7 bases aligning to TRBD1. With V trimmed by 3 bases and J by 0 bases, 4 bases remained unmatched. The CDR3 is 15 residues long. CDR1 and CDR2 (germline): KGHSH, LQKENI. The full variable domain, in which reference TRBV18 and TRBJ1-1 provide the parts outside the CDR3, is NAGVMQNPRHLVRRRGQEARLRCSPMKGHSHVYWYRQLPEEGLKFMVYLQKENIIDESGMPKERFSAEFPKEGPSILRIQQVVRGDSAAYFCASSPDQGVNTEAFFGQGTRLTVV.

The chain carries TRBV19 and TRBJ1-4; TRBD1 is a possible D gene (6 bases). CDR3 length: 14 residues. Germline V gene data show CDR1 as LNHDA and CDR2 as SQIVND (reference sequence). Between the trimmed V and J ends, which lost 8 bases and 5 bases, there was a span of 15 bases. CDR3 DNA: TGTGCCAGTGAGGGAGGGACACCGAATGAAAAACTGTTTTTT. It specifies CASEGGTPNEKLFF.

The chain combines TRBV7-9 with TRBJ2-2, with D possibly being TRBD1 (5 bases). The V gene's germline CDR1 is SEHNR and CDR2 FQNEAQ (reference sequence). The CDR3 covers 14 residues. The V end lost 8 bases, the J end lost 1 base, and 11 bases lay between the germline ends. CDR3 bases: TGTGCCAGCGGCTCCGGACAGAACACCGGGGAGCTGTTTTTT. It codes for CASGSGQNTGELFF.

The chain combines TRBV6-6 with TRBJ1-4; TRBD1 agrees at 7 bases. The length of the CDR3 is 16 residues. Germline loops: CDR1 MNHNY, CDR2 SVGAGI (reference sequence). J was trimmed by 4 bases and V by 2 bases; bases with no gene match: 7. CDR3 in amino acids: CASSYTRQGLNEKLFF. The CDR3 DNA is TGTGCCAGCAGTTACACCCGACAGGGACTTAATGAAAAACTGTTTTTT.

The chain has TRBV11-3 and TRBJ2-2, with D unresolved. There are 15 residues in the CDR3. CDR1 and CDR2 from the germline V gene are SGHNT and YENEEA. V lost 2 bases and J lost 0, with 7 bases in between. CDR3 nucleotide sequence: TGTGCCAGCAGCTTACGCGCGGCGAACACCGGGGAGCTGTTTTTT. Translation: CASSLRAANTGELFF.

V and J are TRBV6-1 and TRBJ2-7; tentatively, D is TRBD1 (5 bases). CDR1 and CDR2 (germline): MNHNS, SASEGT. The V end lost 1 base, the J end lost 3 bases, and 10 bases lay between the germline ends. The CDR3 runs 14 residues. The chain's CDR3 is CASSEEMTDYEQYF. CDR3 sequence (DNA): TGTGCCAGCAGTGAAGAGATGACAGACTACGAGCAGTACTTC.

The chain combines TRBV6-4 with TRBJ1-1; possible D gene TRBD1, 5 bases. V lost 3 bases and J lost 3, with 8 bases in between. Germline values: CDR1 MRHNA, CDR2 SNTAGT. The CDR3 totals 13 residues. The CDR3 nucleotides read TGTGCCAGCAGTGATCGGGGGGACACTGAAGCTTTCTTT. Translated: CASSDRGDTEAFF.

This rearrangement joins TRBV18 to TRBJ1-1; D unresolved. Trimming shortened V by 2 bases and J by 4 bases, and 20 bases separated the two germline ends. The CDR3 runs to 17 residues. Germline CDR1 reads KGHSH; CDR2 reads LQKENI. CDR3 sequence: CASSPIKGLRGGTEAFF. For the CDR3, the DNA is TGTGCCAGCTCACCAATCAAGGGTCTCCGGGGAGGCACTGAAGCTTTCTTT.

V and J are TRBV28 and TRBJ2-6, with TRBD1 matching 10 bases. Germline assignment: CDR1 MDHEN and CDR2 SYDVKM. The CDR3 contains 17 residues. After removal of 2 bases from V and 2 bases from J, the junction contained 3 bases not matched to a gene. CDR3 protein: CASSLPDRGPGANVLTF. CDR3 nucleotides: TGTGCCAGCAGTTTACCCGACAGGGGGCCTGGGGCCAACGTCCTGACTTTC.

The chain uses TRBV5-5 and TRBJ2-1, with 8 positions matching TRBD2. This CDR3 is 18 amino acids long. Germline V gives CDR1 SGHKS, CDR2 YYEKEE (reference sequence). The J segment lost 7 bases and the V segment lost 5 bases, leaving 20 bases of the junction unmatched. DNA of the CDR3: TGTGCCAGCAGAGAGAGGGTTGTTTCCGGGAGGGCCGTGAATGAGCAGTTCTTC. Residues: CASRERVVSGRAVNEQFF.

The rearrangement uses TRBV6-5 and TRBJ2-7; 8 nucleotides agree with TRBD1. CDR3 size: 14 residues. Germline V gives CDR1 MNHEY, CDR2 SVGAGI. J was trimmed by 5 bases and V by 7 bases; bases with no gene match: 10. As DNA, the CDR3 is TGTGCCAGCAAGGTCAGACAGGGGTACGACGAGCAGTACTTC. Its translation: CASKVRQGYDEQYF.

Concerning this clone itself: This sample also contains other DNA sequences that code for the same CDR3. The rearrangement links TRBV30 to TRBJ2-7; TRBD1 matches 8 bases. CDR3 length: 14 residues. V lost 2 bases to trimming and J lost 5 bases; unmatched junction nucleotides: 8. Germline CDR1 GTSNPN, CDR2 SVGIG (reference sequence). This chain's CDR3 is CAWSPDRAAHEQYF. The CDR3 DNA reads TGTGCCTGGAGTCCGGACAGGGCCGCTCACGAGCAGTACTTC.

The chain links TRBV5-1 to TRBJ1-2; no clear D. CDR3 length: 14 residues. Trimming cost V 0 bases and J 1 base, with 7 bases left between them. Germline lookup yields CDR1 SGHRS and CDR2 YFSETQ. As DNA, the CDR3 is TGCGCCAGCAGCTTGGCCCCCTTTAACTATGGCTACACCTTC. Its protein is CASSLAPFNYGYTF.

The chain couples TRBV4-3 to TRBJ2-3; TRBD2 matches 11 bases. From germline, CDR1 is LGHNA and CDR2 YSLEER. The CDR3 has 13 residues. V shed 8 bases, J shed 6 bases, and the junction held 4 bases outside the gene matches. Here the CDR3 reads CASGIAGGDTQYF. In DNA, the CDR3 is TGCGCCAGCGGGATAGCGGGGGGGGATACGCAGTATTTT.

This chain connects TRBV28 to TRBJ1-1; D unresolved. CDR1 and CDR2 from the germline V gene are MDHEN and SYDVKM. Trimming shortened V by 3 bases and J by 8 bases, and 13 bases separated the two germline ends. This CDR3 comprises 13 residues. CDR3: CASSLGVLFEAFF. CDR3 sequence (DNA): TGTGCCAGCAGTTTGGGAGTACTATTCGAAGCTTTCTTT.

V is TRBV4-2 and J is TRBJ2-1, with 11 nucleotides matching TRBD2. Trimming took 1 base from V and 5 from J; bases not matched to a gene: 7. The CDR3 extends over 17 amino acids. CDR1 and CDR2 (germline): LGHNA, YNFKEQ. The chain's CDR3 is CASSQGLAGGLDNEQFF. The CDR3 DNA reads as TGTGCCAGCAGCCAAGGCCTAGCGGGAGGCCTAGACAATGAGCAGTTCTTC.